The present T cell receptor beta chain was sequenced within a study of blood T cell repertoires in COVID-19. Overall study: PBMCs, B-cell-depleted T cells, or T cells were the source of the cDNA or gDNA that made up the material.

How the authors handled the data: Reference gene primer amplification yielded estimated nucleated cell counts. Sequenced by immunoSEQ multiplex PCR; TCRdb stores in-frame clones only, minus some. That table is the source of V, J and clone size, and D and trimming were worked out from the DNA. The sample comprises tens of thousands of clones, under 90% of which are singletons, and 28% rests with the top ten. This sequence was found in a human donor in a cohort sampled during active COVID-19. The sequenced sample consisted of peripheral blood.

CDR3 in amino acids: CASSLGQMYQPQHF. CDR3 nucleotide sequence: TGTGCCAGCAGCCTTGGACAGATGTATCAGCCCCAGCATTTT. The chain joins TRBV5-6 to TRBJ1-5, with D possibly matching TRBD1 (6 bases). The germline gives CDR1 SGHDT, CDR2 YYEEEE. This CDR3 is 14 amino acids long. V dropped 4 bases and J dropped 5 bases, with 13 bases sitting between them. Combining the CDR3 with reference TRBV5-6 and TRBJ1-5 gives the whole variable domain DAGVTQSPTHLIKTRGQQVTLRCSPKSGHDTVSWYQQALGQGPQFIFQYYEEEERQRGNFPDRFSGHQFPNYSSELNVNALLLGDSALYLCASSLGQMYQPQHFGDGTRLSIL.